The 2 T cell receptor beta chains listed next were all sequenced from one sample in a study of control samples from healthy donors and cancer patients. Some clones are missing from TCRdb's copy, which holds only in-frame ones; the method was immunoSEQ multiplex PCR. Of approximately 110,000 clones detected, around nine tenths appear once; the ten largest clones hold 17%. Sequencing was performed on blood. The receptors originated from a woman in her fifties or sixties in good health.

The chain links TRBV6-5 to TRBJ1-1, with 8 bases aligning to TRBD1. Germline values: CDR1 MNHEY, CDR2 SVGAGI. CDR3 size: 16 residues. The V gene end was trimmed by 0 bases and the J gene end by 1 base; junction bases not matched to a gene: 4. In DNA form, the CDR3 reads TGTGCCAGCAGTTACTCCTCACAGGGGGGGAACACTGAAGCTTTCTTT. This translates into CASSYSSQGGNTEAFF.

The chain is built from TRBV10-3 and TRBJ2-5; 12 nucleotides match TRBD1. V lost 6 bases to trimming and J lost 4 bases; unmatched junction nucleotides: 6. Germline CDR1 and CDR2: ENHRY and SYGVKD. This CDR3 has 15 amino acids. The CDR3 reads CAISRDRGQGETQYF. CDR3 nucleotides: TGTGCCATCAGCCGGGACAGGGGGCAGGGAGAGACCCAGTACTTC.